This T cell receptor (beta chain) is drawn from a study of blood T cell repertoires in COVID-19. The germline V gene encodes CDR1 MNHEY and CDR2 SMNVEV (reference sequence). The CDR3 has 14 residues. The V segment lost 4 bases and the J segment 7 bases; nucleotides outside the gene matches: 8. Clones were sequenced by immunoSEQ multiplex PCR, and TCRdb holds only the in-frame ones, with some missing. Of around 70,000 clones listed, roughly 80% are singletons. V usage is TRBV27 and J usage is TRBJ1-1; 8 nucleotides align to TRBD1. The receptor was isolated from a woman of 80 years or more with active or convalescent COVID-19. Sequencing used peripheral blood. DNA of the CDR3: TGTGCCAGCAGTTCCCCCGGGACAGGAATTGAAGCTTTCTTT. Translation gives CASSSPGTGIEAFF.